This TCR beta chain is from a study of PD-1 blockade in classical Hodgkin lymphoma. V was clipped by 4 bases and J by 2 bases; unmatched bases: 5. CDR1 MNHEY and CDR2 SVGAGI come from the germline V gene. The CDR3 sequence is 15 residues long. A word on this clone: Its target is not known.

Some clones are missing from TCRdb's copy, which holds only in-frame ones; the method was immunoSEQ multiplex PCR. Of tens of thousands of clones listed, around 78% are singletons. Study-level findings and limits: Causes of the repertoire differences remain undefined, possibly disease activity or prior therapy. Excluded were patients who started nivolumab under 1 year after ASCT, a group that had lower diversity.

All trial patients relapsed after autologous stem cell transplantation. Best responses fell into complete response, partial response or progressive disease. The receptor's source is a human donor with classical Hodgkin lymphoma. The sequenced sample was peripheral blood mononuclear cells (PBMCs), obtained before the second cycle of nivolumab. This chain uses TRBV6-5 with TRBJ2-7; 10 nucleotides match TRBD2. The CDR3 DNA is TGTGCCAGCAGTTCGACTAGCGGGCTCCCCTACGAGCAGTACTTC. As protein: CASSSTSGLPYEQYF.